This T cell receptor (beta chain) was identified in a study of technical replicates of blood from a few donors. Here immunoSEQ multiplex PCR was the method, and the copy in TCRdb shows in-frame clones only, minus some. The table includes almost 85,000 clones, about 97% detected once. J was trimmed by 4 bases and V by 5 bases; bases with no gene match: 12. CDR3 size: 16 residues. Germline CDR1 is LNHDA and CDR2 is SQIVND (reference sequence). This chain links TRBV19 with TRBJ2-7; 9 bases are shared with TRBD2. Sequencing input: T cells isolated from PBMCs. The TCR was taken from a human donor in good health. The CDR3 spells CASSARGLAGGYEQYF. The CDR3 DNA is TGTGCCAGTAGTGCCCGGGGTCTGGCGGGAGGGTACGAGCAGTACTTC.